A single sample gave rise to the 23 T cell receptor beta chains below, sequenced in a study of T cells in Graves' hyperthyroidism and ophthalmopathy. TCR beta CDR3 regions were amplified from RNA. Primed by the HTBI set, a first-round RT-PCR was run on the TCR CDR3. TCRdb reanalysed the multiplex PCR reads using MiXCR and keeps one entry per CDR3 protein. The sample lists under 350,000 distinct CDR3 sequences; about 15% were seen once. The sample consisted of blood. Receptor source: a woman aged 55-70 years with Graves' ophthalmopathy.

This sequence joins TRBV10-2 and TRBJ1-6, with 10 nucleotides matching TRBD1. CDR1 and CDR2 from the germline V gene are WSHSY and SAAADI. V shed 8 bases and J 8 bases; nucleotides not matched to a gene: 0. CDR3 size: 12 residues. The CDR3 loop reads CASGTGDSPLHF. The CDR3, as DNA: TGCGCCAGCGGGACAGGGGATTCACCCCTCCACTTT.

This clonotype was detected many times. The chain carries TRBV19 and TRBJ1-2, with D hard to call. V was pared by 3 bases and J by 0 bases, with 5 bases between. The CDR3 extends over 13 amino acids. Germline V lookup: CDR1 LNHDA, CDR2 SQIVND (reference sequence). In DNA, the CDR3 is TGTGCCAGTAGTATCGTGGCTAACTATGGCTACACCTTC. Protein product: CASSIVANYGYTF.

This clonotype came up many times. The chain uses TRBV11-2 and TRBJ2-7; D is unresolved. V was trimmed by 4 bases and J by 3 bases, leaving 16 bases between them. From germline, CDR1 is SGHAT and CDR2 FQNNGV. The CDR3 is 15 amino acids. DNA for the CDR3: TGTGCCAGCAGCTCCTCCGGCGCGCGACTCTACGAGCAGTACTTC. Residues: CASSSSGARLYEQYF.

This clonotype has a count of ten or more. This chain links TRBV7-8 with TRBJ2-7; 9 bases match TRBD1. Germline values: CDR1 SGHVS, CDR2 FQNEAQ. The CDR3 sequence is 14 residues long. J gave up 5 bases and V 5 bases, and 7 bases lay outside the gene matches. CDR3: CASSDQTGGDEQYF. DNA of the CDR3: TGTGCCAGCAGCGACCAGACAGGGGGGGACGAGCAGTACTTC.

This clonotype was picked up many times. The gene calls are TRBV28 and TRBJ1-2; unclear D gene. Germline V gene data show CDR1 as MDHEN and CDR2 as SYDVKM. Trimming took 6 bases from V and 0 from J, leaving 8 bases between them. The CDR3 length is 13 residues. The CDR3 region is CASRVGTNYGYTF. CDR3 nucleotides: TGTGCCAGCAGGGTAGGGACTAACTATGGCTACACCTTC.

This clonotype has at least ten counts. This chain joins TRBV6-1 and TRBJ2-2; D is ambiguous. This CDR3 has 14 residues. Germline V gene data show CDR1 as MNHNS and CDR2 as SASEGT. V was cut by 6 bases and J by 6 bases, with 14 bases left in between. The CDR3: CASSRPSKAGELFF. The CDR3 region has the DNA TGTGCCAGCAGCAGGCCGTCCAAGGCCGGGGAGCTGTTTTTT.

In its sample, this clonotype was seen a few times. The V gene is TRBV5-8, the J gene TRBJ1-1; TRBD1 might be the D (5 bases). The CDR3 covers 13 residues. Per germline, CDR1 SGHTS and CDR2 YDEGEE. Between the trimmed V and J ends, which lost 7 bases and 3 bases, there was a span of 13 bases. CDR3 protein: CASRVGRHTEAFF. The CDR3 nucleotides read TGTGCCAGCCGGGTGGGGCGACACACTGAAGCTTTCTTT.

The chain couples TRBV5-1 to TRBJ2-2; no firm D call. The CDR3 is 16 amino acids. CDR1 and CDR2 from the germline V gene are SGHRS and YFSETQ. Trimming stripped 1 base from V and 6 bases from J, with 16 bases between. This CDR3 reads CASSLSEGPLAGELFF. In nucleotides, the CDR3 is TGCGCCAGCAGCTTGTCCGAAGGGCCTCTAGCCGGGGAGCTGTTTTTT.

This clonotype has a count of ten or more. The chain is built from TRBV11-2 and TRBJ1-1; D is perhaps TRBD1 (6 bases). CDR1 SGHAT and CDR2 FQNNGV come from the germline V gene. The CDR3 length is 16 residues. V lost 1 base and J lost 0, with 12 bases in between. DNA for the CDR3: TGTGCCAGCAGCTTAGGCCACAGGGAAGTGAACACTGAAGCTTTCTTT. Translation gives CASSLGHREVNTEAFF.

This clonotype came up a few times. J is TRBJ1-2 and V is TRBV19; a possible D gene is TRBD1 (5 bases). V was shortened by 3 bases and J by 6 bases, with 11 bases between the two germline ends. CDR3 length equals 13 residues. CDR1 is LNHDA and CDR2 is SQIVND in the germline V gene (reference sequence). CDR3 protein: CASSMDWGNGYTF. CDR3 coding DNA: TGTGCCAGTAGTATGGACTGGGGGAATGGCTACACCTTC.

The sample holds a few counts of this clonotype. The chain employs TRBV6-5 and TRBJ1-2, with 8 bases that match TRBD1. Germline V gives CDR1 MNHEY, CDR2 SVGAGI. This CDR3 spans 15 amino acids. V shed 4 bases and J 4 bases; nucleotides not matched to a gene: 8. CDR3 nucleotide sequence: TGTGCCAGCAGTTCCACGACAGGGGAGGGCTATGGCTACACCTTC. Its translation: CASSSTTGEGYGYTF.

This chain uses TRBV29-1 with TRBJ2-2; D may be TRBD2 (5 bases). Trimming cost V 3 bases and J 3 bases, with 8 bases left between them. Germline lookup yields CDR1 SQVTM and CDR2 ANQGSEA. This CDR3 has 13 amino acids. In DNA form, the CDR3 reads TGCAGCGTTGACGCGGGCTACACCGGGGAGCTGTTTTTT. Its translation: CSVDAGYTGELFF.

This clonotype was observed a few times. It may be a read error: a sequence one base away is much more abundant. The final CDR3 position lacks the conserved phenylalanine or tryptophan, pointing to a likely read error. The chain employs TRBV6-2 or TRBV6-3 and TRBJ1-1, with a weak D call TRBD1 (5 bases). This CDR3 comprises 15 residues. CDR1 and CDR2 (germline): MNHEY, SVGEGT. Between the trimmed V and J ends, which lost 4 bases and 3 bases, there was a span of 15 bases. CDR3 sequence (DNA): TGTGCCAGCAGTTGGCGAGGGGTTGGATACACTGAAGCTTTCCTT. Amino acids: CASSWRGVGYTEAFL.

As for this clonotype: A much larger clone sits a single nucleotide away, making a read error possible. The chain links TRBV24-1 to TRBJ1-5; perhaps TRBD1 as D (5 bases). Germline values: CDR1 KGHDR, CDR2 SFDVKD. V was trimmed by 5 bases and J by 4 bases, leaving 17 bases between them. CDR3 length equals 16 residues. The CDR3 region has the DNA TGTGCCACCAGTGCTAACAGTGGAGGGGAAAATCAGCCCCAGCATTTT. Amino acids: CATSANSGGENQPQHF.

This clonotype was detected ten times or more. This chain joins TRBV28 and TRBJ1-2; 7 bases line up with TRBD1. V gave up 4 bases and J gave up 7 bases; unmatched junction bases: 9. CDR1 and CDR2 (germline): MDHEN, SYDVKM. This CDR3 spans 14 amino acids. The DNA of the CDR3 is TGTGCCAGCAGTTGGAGGGGGCGGCAGGGTGGCTACACCTTC. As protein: CASSWRGRQGGYTF.

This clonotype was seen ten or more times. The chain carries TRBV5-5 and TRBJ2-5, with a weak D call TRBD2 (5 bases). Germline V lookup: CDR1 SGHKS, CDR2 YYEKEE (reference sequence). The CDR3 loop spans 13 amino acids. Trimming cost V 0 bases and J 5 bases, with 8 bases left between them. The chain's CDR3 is CASSLVPGETQYF. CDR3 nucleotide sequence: TGTGCCAGCAGCTTGGTACCGGGGGAGACCCAGTACTTC.

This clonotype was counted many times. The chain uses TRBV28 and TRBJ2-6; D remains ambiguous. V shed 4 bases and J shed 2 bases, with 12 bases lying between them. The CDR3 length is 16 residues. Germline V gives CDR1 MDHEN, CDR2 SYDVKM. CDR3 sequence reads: CASSSPGLAGANVLTF. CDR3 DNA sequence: TGTGCCAGCAGTTCCCCAGGTCTTGCTGGGGCCAACGTCCTGACTTTC.

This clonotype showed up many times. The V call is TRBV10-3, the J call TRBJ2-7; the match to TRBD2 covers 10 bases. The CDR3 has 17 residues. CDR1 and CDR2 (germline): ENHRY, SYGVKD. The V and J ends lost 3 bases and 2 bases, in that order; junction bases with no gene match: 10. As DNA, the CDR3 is TGTGCCATCAGTGATCCGGGACTAGCGCCAGCCCCCTACGAGCAGTACTTC. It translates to CAISDPGLAPAPYEQYF.

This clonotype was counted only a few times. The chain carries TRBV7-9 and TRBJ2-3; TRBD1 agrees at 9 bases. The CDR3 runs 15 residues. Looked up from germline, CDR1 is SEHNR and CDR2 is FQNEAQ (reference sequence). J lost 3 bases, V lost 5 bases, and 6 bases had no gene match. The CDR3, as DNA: TGTGCCAGCAGCCAACAGGGGGCGCTGACAGATACGCAGTATTTT. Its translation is CASSQQGALTDTQYF.

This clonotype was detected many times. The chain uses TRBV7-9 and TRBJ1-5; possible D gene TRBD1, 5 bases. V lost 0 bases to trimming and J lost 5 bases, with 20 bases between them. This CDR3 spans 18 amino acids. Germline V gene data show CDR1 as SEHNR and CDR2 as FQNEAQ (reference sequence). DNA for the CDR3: TGTGCCAGCAGCTTAGCCCCCGGGGGACTCAGTTCGGATCAGCCCCAGCATTTT. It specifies CASSLAPGGLSSDQPQHF.

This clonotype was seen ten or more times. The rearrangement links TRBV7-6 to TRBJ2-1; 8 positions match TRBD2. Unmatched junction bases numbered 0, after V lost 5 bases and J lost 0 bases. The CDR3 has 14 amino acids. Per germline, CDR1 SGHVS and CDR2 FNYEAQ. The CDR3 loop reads CASSRGGSYNEQFF. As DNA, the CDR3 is TGTGCCAGCAGCCGGGGGGGCTCCTACAATGAGCAGTTCTTC. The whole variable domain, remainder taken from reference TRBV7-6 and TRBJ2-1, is GAGVSQSPRYKVTKRGQDVALRCDPISGHVSLYWYRQALGQGPEFLTYFNYEAQQDKSGLPNDRFSAERPEGSISTLTIQRTEQRDSAMYRCASSRGGSYNEQFFGPGTRLTVL.

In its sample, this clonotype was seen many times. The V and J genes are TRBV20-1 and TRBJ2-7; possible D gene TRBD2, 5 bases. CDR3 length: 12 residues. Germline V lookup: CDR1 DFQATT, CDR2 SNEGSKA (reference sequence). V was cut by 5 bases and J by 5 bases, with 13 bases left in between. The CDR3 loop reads CSALGLADEQYF. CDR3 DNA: TGCAGTGCTTTAGGACTGGCAGACGAGCAGTACTTC.

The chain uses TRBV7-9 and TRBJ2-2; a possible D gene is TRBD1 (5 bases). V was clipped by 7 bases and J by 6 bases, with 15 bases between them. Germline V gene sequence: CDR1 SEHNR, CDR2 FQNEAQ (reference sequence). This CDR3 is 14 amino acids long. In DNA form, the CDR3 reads TGTGCCAGCAACTTCGACAGTAGGGCCGGGGAGCTGTTTTTT. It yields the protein CASNFDSRAGELFF.